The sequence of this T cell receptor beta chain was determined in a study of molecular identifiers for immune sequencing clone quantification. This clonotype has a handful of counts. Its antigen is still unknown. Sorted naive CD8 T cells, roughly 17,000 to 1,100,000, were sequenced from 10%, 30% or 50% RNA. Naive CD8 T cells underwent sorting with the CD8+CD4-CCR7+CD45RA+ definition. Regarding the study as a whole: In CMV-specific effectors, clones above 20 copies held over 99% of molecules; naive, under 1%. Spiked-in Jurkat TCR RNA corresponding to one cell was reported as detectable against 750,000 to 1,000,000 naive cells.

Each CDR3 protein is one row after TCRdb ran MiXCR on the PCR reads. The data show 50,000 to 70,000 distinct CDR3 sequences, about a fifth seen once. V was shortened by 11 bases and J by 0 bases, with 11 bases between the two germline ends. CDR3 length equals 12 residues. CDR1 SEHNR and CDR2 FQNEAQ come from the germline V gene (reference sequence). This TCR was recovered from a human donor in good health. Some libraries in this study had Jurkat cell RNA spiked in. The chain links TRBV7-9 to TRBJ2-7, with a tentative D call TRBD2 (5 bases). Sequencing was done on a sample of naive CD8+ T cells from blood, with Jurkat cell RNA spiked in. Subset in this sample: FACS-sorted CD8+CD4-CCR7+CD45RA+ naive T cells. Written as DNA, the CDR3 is TGTGCCGGAAGCGGAAACTCCTACGAGCAGTACTTC. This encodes CAGSGNSYEQYF.